This T cell receptor beta chain derives from a study of brain metastases from non-small cell lung cancer (dated by TCRdb to the late 2010s). For the study in its entirety: The study profiled the immune microenvironment of paired resected primary tumors and brain metastases taken from patients with non-small-cell lung cancer.

In the case of this clone: The specificity of this receptor is unknown. Per-base quality was not reported, and no clone a single base away is much larger than it.

The cohort was made up of some 42 patients with surgically resected non-small-cell lung cancer, each of whom had both a primary tumor specimen and a brain metastasis specimen. Library construction relied on the immunoSEQ multiplex PCR assay. T-cell receptor beta chain repertoire sequencing was carried out together with a 770-gene immune expression panel. This is the immuneACCESS table as TCRdb keeps it, with only in-frame sequences that have V and J called. A part of the clones is gone; compared with another copy, unresolved V genes explain less than half, and the rest is unexplained. The sample table lists over a thousand clones, more than 80% of them with a count of one. The ten largest account for approximately 12% of the sample. The receptor was derived from a donor at least 40 years old with non-small cell lung cancer. Sequences were obtained from tumor-adjacent normal tissue.

The DNA is TGTGCCAGCTCACCAAAGACAGGGGTAAGGTACAATGAGCAGTTCTTC. The resulting protein is CASSPKTGVRYNEQFF. This sequence uses TRBV18 and TRBJ2-1, with 8 bases in between that match TRBD1. From cysteine to phenylalanine, the CDR3 is 16 amino acids long. Just CDR3 DNA is preserved here, 48 bases in frame from base 1. V ends up 2 bases short and J 4 bases short, with an unmatched junction base count of 7. Looking up the germline V gene yields CDR1 KGHSH and CDR2 LQKENI. Full variable domain (CDR3 extended with the reference TRBV18 and TRBJ2-1 proteins): NAGVMQNPRHLVRRRGQEARLRCSPMKGHSHVYWYRQLPEEGLKFMVYLQKENIIDESGMPKERFSAEFPKEGPSILRIQQVVRGDSAAYFCASSPKTGVRYNEQFFGPGTRLTVL.